The source of this T cell receptor beta chain is a study of cytomegalovirus exposure and HLA in healthy donors. On the study more broadly: Unique TCRs numbering 75 million to 95 million, obtained from HLA-typed donors, made up an early data release. Study observations and caveats: TCR beta chain V- and J-gene trimming was linked, in a later analysis, to a missense variant in DCLRE1C.

The PCR employed 60 Vbeta primers together with 13 Jbeta primers. As processed by the authors: Later work found 80 million or so unique TCR beta chains, with 10 million to 14 million shared. Generated by immunoSEQ multiplex PCR, the TCRdb table keeps only in-frame clones and is missing some. V and J calls and clone size come straight from that table; D and trimming were deduced from the DNA. The sample carries about 88,000 clones, 75% to 90% recorded once. A word on this clone: Its target is unknown.

The CDR3 extends over 13 amino acids. Germline lookup yields CDR1 SGHVS and CDR2 FNYEAQ. The ends were cut back, 8 bases at V and 2 bases at J, with 12 bases in the middle. The V call is TRBV7-6, the J call TRBJ2-5; possible D gene TRBD2, 6 bases. The sample consisted of PBMCs. This TCR derives from a young man in good health and CMV-seronegative. The CDR3 sequence is CASDSGLQETQYF. The CDR3 DNA sequence: TGTGCCAGCGATAGCGGCCTTCAAGAGACCCAGTACTTC.